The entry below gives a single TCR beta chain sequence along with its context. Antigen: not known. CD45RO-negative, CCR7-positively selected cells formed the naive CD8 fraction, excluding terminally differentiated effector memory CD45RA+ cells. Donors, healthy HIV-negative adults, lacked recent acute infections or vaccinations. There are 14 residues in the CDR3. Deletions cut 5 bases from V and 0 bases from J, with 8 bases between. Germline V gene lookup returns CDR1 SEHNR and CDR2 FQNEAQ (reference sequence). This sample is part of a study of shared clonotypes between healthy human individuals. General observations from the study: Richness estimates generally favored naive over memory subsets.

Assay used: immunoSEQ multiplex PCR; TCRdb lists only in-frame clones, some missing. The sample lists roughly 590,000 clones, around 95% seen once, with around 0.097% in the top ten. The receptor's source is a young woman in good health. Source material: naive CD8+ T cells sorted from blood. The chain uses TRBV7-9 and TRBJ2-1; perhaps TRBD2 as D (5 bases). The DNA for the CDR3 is TGTGCCAGCAGCCCCGACTACTCCTACAATGAGCAGTTCTTC. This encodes CASSPDYSYNEQFF.